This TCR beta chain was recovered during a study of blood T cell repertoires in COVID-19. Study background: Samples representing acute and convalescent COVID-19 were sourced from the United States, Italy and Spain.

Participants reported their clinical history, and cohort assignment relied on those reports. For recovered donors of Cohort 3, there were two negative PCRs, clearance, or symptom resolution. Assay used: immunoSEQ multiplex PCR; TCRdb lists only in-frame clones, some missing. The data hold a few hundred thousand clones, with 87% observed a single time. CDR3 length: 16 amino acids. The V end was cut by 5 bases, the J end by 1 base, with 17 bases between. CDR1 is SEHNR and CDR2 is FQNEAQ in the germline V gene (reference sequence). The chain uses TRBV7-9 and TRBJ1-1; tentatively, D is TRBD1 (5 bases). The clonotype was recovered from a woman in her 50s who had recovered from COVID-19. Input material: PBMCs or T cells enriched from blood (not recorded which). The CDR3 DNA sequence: TGTGCCAGCAGCGCTAGGGGTAGGCAGCCGAACACTGAAGCTTTCTTT. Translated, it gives CASSARGRQPNTEAFF.